This is a list of T cell receptor beta chains from one sample in a study of CD8+ T cells in alopecia areata. Assay used: immunoSEQ multiplex PCR; TCRdb lists only in-frame clones, some missing. The profile shows roughly 120,000 clones, roughly 56% of them singletons. The source material was CD4+ T cells sorted from blood, sampled at week 24, from a patient treated with tofacitinib. These receptors came from a human donor with alopecia areata. The CDR3 runs from the conserved cysteine through the conserved F or W. Fields, in order: V gene, clone size, J gene, D gene, CDR3 DNA, CDR3 protein. The D gene is left open where the match is weak. The size of a clone is reported for some rows only, either as once, few or many, or as a class for expanded clones.

v_gene: TRBV10-2; abundance: few; j_gene: TRBJ2-7; d_gene: TRBD1; CDR3nt: TGCGCCAGCAGTGAGTCGGGACAGGGGGCATCCTACGAGCAGTACTTC; CDR3aa: CASSESGQGASYEQYF
v_gene: TRBV27; abundance: .; j_gene: TRBJ2-2; d_gene: TRBD2; CDR3nt: TGTGCCAGCAGCTGGCAGAGCGGGGACACCGGGGAGCTGTTTTTT; CDR3aa: CASSWQSGDTGELFF
v_gene: TRBV6-5; abundance: .; j_gene: TRBJ2-2; d_gene: .; CDR3nt: TGTGCCAGCAGTCCGGGACTCGCGGGTACCGGGGAGCTGTTTTTT; CDR3aa: CASSPGLAGTGELFF
v_gene: TRBV5-1; abundance: .; j_gene: TRBJ1-1; d_gene: TRBD1; CDR3nt: TGCGCCAGCAGCAGCAGGGGGCTGAACACTGAAGCTTTCTTT; CDR3aa: CASSSRGLNTEAFF
v_gene: TRBV15; abundance: .; j_gene: TRBJ2-5; d_gene: .; CDR3nt: TGTGCCACCAGCAGAGATTTGGGGGCCCAAGAGACCCAGTACTTC; CDR3aa: CATSRDLGAQETQYF
v_gene: TRBV30; abundance: .; j_gene: TRBJ1-1; d_gene: TRBD1; CDR3nt: TGTGCCTGGAGCCGGTCAGGGGGTGAAGCTTTCTTT; CDR3aa: CAWSRSGGEAFF
v_gene: TRBV15; abundance: .; j_gene: TRBJ2-1; d_gene: .; CDR3nt: TGTGCCACGAACACCAGACTAGGGGGGAACAATGAGCAGTTCTTC; CDR3aa: CATNTRLGGNNEQFF
v_gene: TRBV4-1; abundance: once; j_gene: TRBJ2-5; d_gene: .; CDR3nt: TGCGCCAGCAGCCAGCCCTTAGCGGCGGCGCGGTACTTC; CDR3aa: CASSQPLAAARYF
v_gene: TRBV4-2; abundance: few; j_gene: TRBJ1-4; d_gene: .; CDR3nt: TGTGCCAGCAGCGATGCAGGGGAGGGAGAAAAACTGTTTTTT; CDR3aa: CASSDAGEGEKLFF
v_gene: TRBV25-1; abundance: .; j_gene: TRBJ2-3; d_gene: .; CDR3nt: TGTGCCAGCCTCAGGGCGCATCCCTTT; CDR3aa: CASLRAHPF
v_gene: TRBV27; abundance: .; j_gene: TRBJ2-6; d_gene: .; CDR3nt: TGTGCCAGCGGAAGAGCTGGGGCCAACGTCCTGACTTTC; CDR3aa: CASGRAGANVLTF
v_gene: TRBV2; abundance: .; j_gene: TRBJ1-2; d_gene: TRBD1; CDR3nt: TGTGCCAGCAGTGACAGGGACAGGAGGAATGGCTACACCTTC; CDR3aa: CASSDRDRRNGYTF
v_gene: TRBV29-1; abundance: .; j_gene: TRBJ1-2; d_gene: .; CDR3nt: TGCAGCGTTCCGACGTGGGGTCCGGGGGGCTACACCTTC; CDR3aa: CSVPTWGPGGYTF
v_gene: TRBV11-3; abundance: .; j_gene: TRBJ2-2; d_gene: .; CDR3nt: TGTGCCAGCAGCTTAGGAGTTTCGGACACCGGGGAGCTGTTTTTT; CDR3aa: CASSLGVSDTGELFF
v_gene: TRBV2; abundance: .; j_gene: TRBJ2-5; d_gene: .; CDR3nt: TGTGCCAGCAGTGGGGACTTCACGGGGACCCAGTACTTC; CDR3aa: CASSGDFTGTQYF
v_gene: TRBV4-3; abundance: .; j_gene: TRBJ2-7; d_gene: .; CDR3nt: TGCGCCAGCAGCCAGGCAGGACCGTTAAGCTCCTACGAGCAGTACTTC; CDR3aa: CASSQAGPLSSYEQYF
v_gene: TRBV15; abundance: .; j_gene: TRBJ1-2; d_gene: .; CDR3nt: TGTGCCACCAGCAGAGTCGGGACCAACTATGGCTACACCTTC; CDR3aa: CATSRVGTNYGYTF
v_gene: TRBV29-1; abundance: .; j_gene: TRBJ2-3; d_gene: .; CDR3nt: TGCAGCGTTGAAAGCTTCATTATGACGGGAACAGATACGCAGTATTTT; CDR3aa: CSVESFIMTGTDTQYF
v_gene: TRBV4-1; abundance: .; j_gene: TRBJ1-5; d_gene: TRBD1; CDR3nt: TGCGCCAGCAGCCAAGGGGACAGAAATCAGCCCCAGCATTTT; CDR3aa: CASSQGDRNQPQHF
v_gene: TRBV7-2; abundance: .; j_gene: TRBJ2-3; d_gene: .; CDR3nt: TGTGCCAGCAGCTTATTGGGAGACACAGATACGCAGTATTTT; CDR3aa: CASSLLGDTDTQYF
v_gene: TRBV9; abundance: .; j_gene: TRBJ2-2; d_gene: TRBD2; CDR3nt: TGTGCCAGCAGCGAAACTAGCGCCGGGGAGCTGTTTTTT; CDR3aa: CASSETSAGELFF
v_gene: TRBV7-2; abundance: .; j_gene: TRBJ2-3; d_gene: TRBD1; CDR3nt: TGTGCCAGCAGCTTCCAGGGGGCAGATACGCAGTATTTT; CDR3aa: CASSFQGADTQYF
v_gene: TRBV4-3; abundance: few; j_gene: TRBJ2-7; d_gene: .; CDR3nt: TGCGCCAGCAGCCGCGGGGGCTCCAGCCCCTCCTACGAGCAGTACTTC; CDR3aa: CASSRGGSSPSYEQYF
v_gene: TRBV23-1; abundance: .; j_gene: TRBJ2-7; d_gene: .; CDR3nt: TGCGCCAGCAGTCAATATCCGGGCCACGAGCAGTACTTC; CDR3aa: CASSQYPGHEQYF
v_gene: TRBV30; abundance: once; j_gene: TRBJ1-1; d_gene: .; CDR3nt: TGTGCCTGGAGTGTTTACAGGGTGAGGACTGAAGCTTTCTTT; CDR3aa: CAWSVYRVRTEAFF
v_gene: TRBV5-1; abundance: .; j_gene: TRBJ1-1; d_gene: .; CDR3nt: TGCGCCAGCAGAAAGGACACTGAAGCTTTCTTT; CDR3aa: CASRKDTEAFF
v_gene: TRBV6-4; abundance: once; j_gene: TRBJ2-3; d_gene: TRBD1; CDR3nt: TGTGCCAGCAGCAGGGACAGCTCGGATACGCAGTATTTT; CDR3aa: CASSRDSSDTQYF
v_gene: TRBV19; abundance: .; j_gene: TRBJ2-5; d_gene: TRBD1; CDR3nt: TGTGCCAGTAAACCGGGACAGGGTCGAGAGACCCAGTACTTC; CDR3aa: CASKPGQGRETQYF
v_gene: TRBV5-1; abundance: .; j_gene: TRBJ2-4; d_gene: .; CDR3nt: TGCGCCAGCAGCTTAGGAGACAGCAAAAACATTCAGTACTTC; CDR3aa: CASSLGDSKNIQYF
v_gene: TRBV10-3; abundance: .; j_gene: TRBJ2-3; d_gene: .; CDR3nt: TGTGCCGTACAGGGAAAGGGCACAGATACGCAGTATTTT; CDR3aa: CAVQGKGTDTQYF
v_gene: TRBV25-1; abundance: .; j_gene: TRBJ2-7; d_gene: .; CDR3nt: TGTGCCAGCAGCCTGACAGAGTACACCTACGAGCAGTACTTC; CDR3aa: CASSLTEYTYEQYF
v_gene: TRBV6-6; abundance: .; j_gene: TRBJ2-7; d_gene: TRBD1; CDR3nt: TGTGCCAGCAGCCGGGACAGATCCTACGAGCAGTACTTC; CDR3aa: CASSRDRSYEQYF
v_gene: TRBV30; abundance: .; j_gene: TRBJ1-2; d_gene: .; CDR3nt: TGTGCCACAACGCGGACGGTCTATGGCTACACCTTC; CDR3aa: CATTRTVYGYTF
v_gene: TRBV29-1; abundance: .; j_gene: TRBJ2-7; d_gene: .; CDR3nt: TGCAGCGCGGGGGACTACGAGCAGTACTTC; CDR3aa: CSAGDYEQYF
v_gene: TRBV30; abundance: few; j_gene: TRBJ2-2; d_gene: .; CDR3nt: TGTGCCTGGAGTGTAGGGGGGTGGACCGGGGAGCTGTTTTTT; CDR3aa: CAWSVGGWTGELFF